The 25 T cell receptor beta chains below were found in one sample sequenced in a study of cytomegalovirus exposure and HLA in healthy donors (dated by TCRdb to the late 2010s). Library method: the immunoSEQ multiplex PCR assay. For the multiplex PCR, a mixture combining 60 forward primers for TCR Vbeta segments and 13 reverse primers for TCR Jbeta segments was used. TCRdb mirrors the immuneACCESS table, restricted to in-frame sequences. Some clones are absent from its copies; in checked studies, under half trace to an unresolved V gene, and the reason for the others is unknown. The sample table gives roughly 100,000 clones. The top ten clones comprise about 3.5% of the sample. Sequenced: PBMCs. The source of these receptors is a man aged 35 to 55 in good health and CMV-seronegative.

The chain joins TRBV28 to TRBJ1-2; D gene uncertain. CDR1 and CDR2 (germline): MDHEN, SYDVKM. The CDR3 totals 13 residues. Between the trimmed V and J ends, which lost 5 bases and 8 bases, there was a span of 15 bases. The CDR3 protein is CASSPQDSGGYTF. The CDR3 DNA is TGTGCCAGCAGTCCTCAGGACTCGGGAGGCTACACCTTC.

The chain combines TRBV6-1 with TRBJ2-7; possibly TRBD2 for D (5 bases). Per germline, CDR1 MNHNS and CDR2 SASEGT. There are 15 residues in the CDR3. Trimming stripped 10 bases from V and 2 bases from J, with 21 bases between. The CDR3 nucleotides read TGTGCCACCCAGGACGGACTTCGACTCACCTACGAGCAGTACTTC. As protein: CATQDGLRLTYEQYF.

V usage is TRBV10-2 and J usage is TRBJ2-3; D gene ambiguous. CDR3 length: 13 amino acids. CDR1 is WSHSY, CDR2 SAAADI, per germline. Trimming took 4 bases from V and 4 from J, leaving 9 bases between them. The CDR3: CASSVTDSDTQYF. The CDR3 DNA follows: TGCGCCAGCAGTGTCACCGACTCAGATACGCAGTATTTT.

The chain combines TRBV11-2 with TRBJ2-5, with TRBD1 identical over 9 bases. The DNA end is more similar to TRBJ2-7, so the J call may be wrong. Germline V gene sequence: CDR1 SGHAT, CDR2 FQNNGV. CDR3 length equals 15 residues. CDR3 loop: CASSLPTGGVYEQYF. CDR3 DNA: TGTGCCAGCAGCCTGCCGACAGGGGGAGTTTACGAGCAGTACTTC.

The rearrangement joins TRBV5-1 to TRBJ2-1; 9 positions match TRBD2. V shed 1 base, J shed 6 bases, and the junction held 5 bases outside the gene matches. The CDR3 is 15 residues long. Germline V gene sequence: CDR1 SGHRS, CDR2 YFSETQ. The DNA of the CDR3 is TGCGCCAGCAGCTTGCGCGGGGGGGCCCCCAATGAGCAGTTCTTC. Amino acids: CASSLRGGAPNEQFF.

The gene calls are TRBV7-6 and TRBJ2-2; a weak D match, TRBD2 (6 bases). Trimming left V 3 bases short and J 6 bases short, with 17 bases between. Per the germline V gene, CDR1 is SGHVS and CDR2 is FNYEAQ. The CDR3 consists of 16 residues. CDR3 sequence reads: CASSLRRGRSAGELFF. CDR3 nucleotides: TGTGCCAGCAGCTTGAGGAGAGGGAGGTCCGCCGGGGAGCTGTTTTTT.

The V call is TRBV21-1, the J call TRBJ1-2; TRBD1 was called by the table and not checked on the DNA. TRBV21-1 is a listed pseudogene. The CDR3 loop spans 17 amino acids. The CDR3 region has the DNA TGTGCCAGCAGCAAATACGCTGGCAGACAAGCTAACTATGGCTACACCTTC. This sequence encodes CASSKYAGRQANYGYTF.

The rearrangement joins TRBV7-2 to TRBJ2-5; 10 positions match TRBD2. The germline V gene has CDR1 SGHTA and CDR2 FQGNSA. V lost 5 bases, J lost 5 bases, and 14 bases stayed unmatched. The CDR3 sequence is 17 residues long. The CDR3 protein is CASSLGTLAGSRETQYF. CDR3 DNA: TGTGCCAGCAGCCTTGGGACACTAGCGGGATCAAGGGAGACCCAGTACTTC.

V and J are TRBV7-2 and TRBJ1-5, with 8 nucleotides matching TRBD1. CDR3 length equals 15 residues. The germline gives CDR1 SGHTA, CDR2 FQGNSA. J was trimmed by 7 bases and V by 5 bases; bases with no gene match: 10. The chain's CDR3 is CASSPQDRVGQPQHF. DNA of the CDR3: TGTGCCAGCAGCCCCCAGGACAGGGTCGGGCAGCCCCAGCATTTT.

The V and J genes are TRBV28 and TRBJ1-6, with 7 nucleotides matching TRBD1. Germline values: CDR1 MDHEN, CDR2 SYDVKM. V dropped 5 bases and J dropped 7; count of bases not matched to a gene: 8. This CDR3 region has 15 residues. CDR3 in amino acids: CASSVMGQWNSPLHF. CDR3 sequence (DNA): TGTGCCAGCAGTGTGATGGGACAGTGGAATTCACCCCTCCACTTT.

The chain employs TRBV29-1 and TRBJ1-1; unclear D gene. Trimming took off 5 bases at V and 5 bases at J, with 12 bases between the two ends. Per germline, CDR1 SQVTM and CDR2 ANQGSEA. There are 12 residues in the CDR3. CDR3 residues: CSVRPGGTEAFF. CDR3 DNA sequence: TGCAGCGTTAGGCCGGGAGGGACTGAAGCTTTCTTT.

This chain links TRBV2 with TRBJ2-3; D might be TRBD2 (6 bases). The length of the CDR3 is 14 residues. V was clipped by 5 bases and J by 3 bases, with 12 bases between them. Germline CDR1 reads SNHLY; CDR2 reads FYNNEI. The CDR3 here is CASSPRGGTDTQYF. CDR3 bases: TGTGCCAGCAGTCCGCGGGGCGGTACAGATACGCAGTATTTT.

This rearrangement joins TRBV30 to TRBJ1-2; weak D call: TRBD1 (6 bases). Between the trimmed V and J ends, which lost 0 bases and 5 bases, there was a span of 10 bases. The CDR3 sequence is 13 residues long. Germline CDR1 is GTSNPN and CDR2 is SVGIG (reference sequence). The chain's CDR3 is CAWSVQQGYGYTF. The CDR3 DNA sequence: TGTGCCTGGAGTGTACAACAGGGATATGGCTACACCTTC.

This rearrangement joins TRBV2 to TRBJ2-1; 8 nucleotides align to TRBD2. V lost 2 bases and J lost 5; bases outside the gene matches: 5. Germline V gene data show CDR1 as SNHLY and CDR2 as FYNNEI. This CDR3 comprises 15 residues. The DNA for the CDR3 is TGTGCCAGCAGTGAAACTAGCGGAACCGACAATGAGCAGTTCTTC. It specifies CASSETSGTDNEQFF.

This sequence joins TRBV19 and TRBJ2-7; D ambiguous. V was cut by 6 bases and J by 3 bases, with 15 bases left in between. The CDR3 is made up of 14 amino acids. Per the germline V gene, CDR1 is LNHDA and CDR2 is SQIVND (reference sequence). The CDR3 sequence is CASSSAAGGYEQYF. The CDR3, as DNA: TGTGCCAGTAGCTCCGCTGCCGGCGGCTACGAGCAGTACTTC.

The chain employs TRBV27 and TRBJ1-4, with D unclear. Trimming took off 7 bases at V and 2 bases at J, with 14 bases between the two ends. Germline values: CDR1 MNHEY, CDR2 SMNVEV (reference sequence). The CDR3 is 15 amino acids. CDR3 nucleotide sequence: TGTGCCAGCACCCCGGCCGGGAGGACTAATGAAAAACTGTTTTTT. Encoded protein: CASTPAGRTNEKLFF. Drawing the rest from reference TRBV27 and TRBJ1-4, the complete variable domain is EAQVTQNPRYLITVTGKKLTVTCSQNMNHEYMSWYRQDPGLGLRQIYYSMNVEVTDKGDVPEGYKVSRKEKRNFPLILESPSPNQTSLYFCASTPAGRTNEKLFFGSGTQLSVL.

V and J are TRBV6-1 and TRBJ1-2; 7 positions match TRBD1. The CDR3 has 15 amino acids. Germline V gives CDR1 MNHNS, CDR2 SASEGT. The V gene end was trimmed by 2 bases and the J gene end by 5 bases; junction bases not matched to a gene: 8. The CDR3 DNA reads TGTGCCAGCAGTGAATTCTCGGGACAGTCTTATGGCTACACCTTC. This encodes CASSEFSGQSYGYTF.

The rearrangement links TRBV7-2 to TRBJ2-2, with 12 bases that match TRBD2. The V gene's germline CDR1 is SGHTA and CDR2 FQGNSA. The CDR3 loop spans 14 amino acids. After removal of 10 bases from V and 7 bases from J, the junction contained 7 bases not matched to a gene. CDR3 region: CATRLAGVDGELFF. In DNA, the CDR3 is TGTGCCACAAGACTAGCGGGGGTGGACGGGGAGCTGTTTTTT. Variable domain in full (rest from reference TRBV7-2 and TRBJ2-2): GAGVSQSPSNKVTEKGKDVELRCDPISGHTALYWYRQSLGQGLEFLIYFQGNSAPDKSGLPSDRFSAERTGGSVSTLTIQRTQQEDSAVYLCATRLAGVDGELFFGEGSRLTVL.

The CDR3 DNA reads TGCAGCGGGGCAGGGTCGACCCAAGAGACCCAGTACTTC. Residues: CSGAGSTQETQYF. The V gene is TRBV29-1, the J gene TRBJ2-5; perhaps TRBD1 as D (5 bases). There are 13 residues in the CDR3. Trimming removed 7 bases from V and 1 base from J, with 13 bases in between. Germline V lookup: CDR1 SQVTM, CDR2 ANQGSEA. The full variable domain, in which reference TRBV29-1 and TRBJ2-5 provide the parts outside the CDR3, is SAVISQKPSRDICQRGTSLTIQCQVDSQVTMMFWYRQQPGQSLTLIATANQGSEATYESGFVIDKFPISRPNLTFSTLTVSNMSPEDSSIYLCSGAGSTQETQYFGPGTRLLVL.

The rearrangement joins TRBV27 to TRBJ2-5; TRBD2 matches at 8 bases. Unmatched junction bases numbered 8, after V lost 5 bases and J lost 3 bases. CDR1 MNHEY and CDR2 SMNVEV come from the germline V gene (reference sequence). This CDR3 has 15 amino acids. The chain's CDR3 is CASSPIAGLKETQYF. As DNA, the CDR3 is TGTGCCAGCAGTCCCATAGCGGGACTCAAAGAGACCCAGTACTTC.

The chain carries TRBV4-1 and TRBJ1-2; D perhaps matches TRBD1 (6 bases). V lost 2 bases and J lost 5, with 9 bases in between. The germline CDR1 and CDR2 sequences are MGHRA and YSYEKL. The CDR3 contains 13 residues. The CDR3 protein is CASSQMTGYGYTF. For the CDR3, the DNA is TGCGCCAGCAGCCAAATGACAGGTTATGGCTACACCTTC.

CDR3 residues: CASSPSAGVADTQYF. CDR3 nucleotides: TGTGCCAGCAGCCCATCAGCGGGAGTTGCAGATACGCAGTATTTT. J is TRBJ2-3 and V is TRBV7-2, with 8 bases identical to TRBD2. The CDR3 has 15 residues. CDR1 and CDR2 (germline): SGHTA, FQGNSA. Trimming cost V 5 bases and J 4 bases; bases outside gene matches: 8.

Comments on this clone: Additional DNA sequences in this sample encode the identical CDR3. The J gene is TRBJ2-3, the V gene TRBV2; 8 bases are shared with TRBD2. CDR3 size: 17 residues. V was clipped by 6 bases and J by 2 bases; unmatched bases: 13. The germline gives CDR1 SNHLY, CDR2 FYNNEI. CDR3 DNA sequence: TGTGCCAGCAGGCCCGGACTGGCGGGGGGCTTCACAGATACGCAGTATTTT. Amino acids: CASRPGLAGGFTDTQYF.

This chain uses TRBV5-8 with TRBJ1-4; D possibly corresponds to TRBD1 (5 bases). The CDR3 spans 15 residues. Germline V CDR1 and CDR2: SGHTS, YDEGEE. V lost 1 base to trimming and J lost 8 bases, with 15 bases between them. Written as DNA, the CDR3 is TGTGCCAGCAGCTTGTCAGGGAGGGGTATGGAAAAACTGTTTTTT. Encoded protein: CASSLSGRGMEKLFF.

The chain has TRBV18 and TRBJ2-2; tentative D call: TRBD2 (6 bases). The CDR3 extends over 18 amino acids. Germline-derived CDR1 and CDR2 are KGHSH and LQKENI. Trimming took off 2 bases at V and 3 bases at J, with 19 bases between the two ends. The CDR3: CASSPIPLSGTYTGELFF. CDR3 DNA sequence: TGTGCCAGCTCACCAATACCCCTGTCCGGGACTTACACCGGGGAGCTGTTTTTT.